These 28 T cell receptor beta chains came from one sample sequenced in a study of blood T cell repertoires in COVID-19. Method: immunoSEQ multiplex PCR; TCRdb's copy keeps in-frame clones and lacks some. The sample has about 240,000 clones, about four fifths seen once. Material: peripheral blood. The receptors stem from a man younger than 40 who had recovered from COVID-19.

The chain joins TRBV24-1 to TRBJ2-1; TRBD2 agrees at 14 bases. This CDR3 has 17 residues. Germline V gene lookup returns CDR1 KGHDR and CDR2 SFDVKD. V lost 4 bases to trimming and J lost 4 bases; unmatched junction nucleotides: 5. CDR3 DNA: TGTGCCACCAGTGACGCGGGACTAGCGGGGGTTTACAATGAGCAGTTCTTC. This translates into CATSDAGLAGVYNEQFF.

This chain links TRBV7-9 with TRBJ1-1; D gene uncertain. Per germline, CDR1 SEHNR and CDR2 FQNEAQ (reference sequence). CDR3 length: 15 amino acids. The V and J ends lost 2 bases and 0 bases respectively, with 10 bases between them. CDR3 loop: CASSLLEHMNTEAFF. In nucleotides, the CDR3 is TGTGCCAGCAGCTTACTGGAGCACATGAACACTGAAGCTTTCTTT.

The chain combines TRBV25-1 with TRBJ2-7, with a weak D call TRBD2 (5 bases). Germline assignment: CDR1 MGHDK and CDR2 SYGVNS. Trimming pared 2 bases from V and 0 bases from J, leaving 14 bases between. The CDR3 consists of 16 residues. The CDR3 is CASSERGKVSSYEQYV. The CDR3 DNA follows: TGTGCCAGCAGTGAACGAGGGAAAGTGAGCTCCTACGAGCAGTACGTC.

This clone came up a few times. The rearrangement links TRBV28 to TRBJ1-4; 8 bases agree with TRBD1. V lost 5 bases to trimming and J lost 7 bases; unmatched junction nucleotides: 12. The CDR3 is 16 residues long. Germline V gene data show CDR1 as MDHEN and CDR2 as SYDVKM. The CDR3 region is CASSPVRGDRSEKLFF. The CDR3 DNA follows: TGTGCCAGCAGTCCCGTTCGTGGGGACAGGTCTGAAAAACTGTTTTTT. The full variable domain, completed using reference TRBV28 and TRBJ1-4, is DVKVTQSSRYLVKRTGEKVFLECVQDMDHENMFWYRQDPGLGLRLIYFSYDVKMKEKGDIPEGYSVSREKKERFSLILESASTNQTSMYLCASSPVRGDRSEKLFFGSGTQLSVL.

The chain has TRBV14 and TRBJ1-6; D perhaps matches TRBD1 (5 bases). This CDR3 region has 14 residues. The germline CDR1 and CDR2 sequences are SGHDN and FVKESK. Trimming took off 4 bases at V and 9 bases at J, with 13 bases between the two ends. DNA for the CDR3: TGTGCCAGCAGCCTAAGACTGCAGGGTTCACCCCTCCACTTT. Amino acids: CASSLRLQGSPLHF. The full variable domain, in which reference TRBV14 and TRBJ1-6 provide the parts outside the CDR3, is EAGVTQFPSHSVIEKGQTVTLRCDPISGHDNLYWYRRVMGKEIKFLLHFVKESKQDESGMPNNRFLAERTGGTYSTLKVQPAELEDSGVYFCASSLRLQGSPLHFGNGTRLTVT.

On this clone itself: Since a much larger clone is just one base distant, this may be a read error. CDR3 region: CASSKGQVNSPLHF. CDR3 in DNA: TGTGCCAGCAGCAAGGGACAGGTTAATTCACCCCTCCACTTT. The chain couples TRBV7-2 to TRBJ1-6; 8 bases are a match to TRBD1. CDR1 is SGHTA and CDR2 is FQGNSA in the germline V gene. Trimming cost V 5 bases and J 6 bases; bases outside gene matches: 3. There are 14 residues in the CDR3. Complete variable domain (other parts from reference TRBV7-2 and TRBJ1-6): GAGVSQSPSNKVTEKGKDVELRCDPISGHTALYWYRQSLGQGLEFLIYFQGNSAPDKSGLPSDRFSAERTGGSVSTLTIQRTQQEDSAVYLCASSKGQVNSPLHFGNGTRLTVT.

The rearrangement joins TRBV6-2 or TRBV6-3 to TRBJ2-4; unclear D gene. Germline CDR1 reads MNHEY; CDR2 reads SVGEGT. The V gene lost 2 bases and the J gene lost 6 bases, with 5 bases spanning the gap. The CDR3 runs to 12 residues. CDR3 sequence: CASSYAGNIQYF. The DNA for the CDR3 is TGTGCCAGCAGTTACGCCGGAAACATTCAGTACTTC.

DNA for the CDR3: TGTGCCAGCAATTATCTCACAGATACGCAGTATTTT. Amino acids: CASNYLTDTQYF. The chain recombines TRBV11-2 with TRBJ2-3, with D unclear. Germline values: CDR1 SGHAT, CDR2 FQNNGV. Trimming took 7 bases from V and 2 from J, leaving 7 bases between them. The CDR3 runs to 12 residues.

The rearrangement uses TRBV10-1 and TRBJ2-7, with D maybe TRBD2 (5 bases). V shed 8 bases and J shed 4 bases, with 27 bases lying between them. Looked up from germline, CDR1 is WNHNN and CDR2 is SYGVQD (reference sequence). CDR3 size: 17 residues. In DNA form, the CDR3 reads TGCGCCAGCGTGATGGGGAAAATTACGGACTCGAGGTACGAGCAGTACGTC. Translating gives CASVMGKITDSRYEQYV.

This chain connects TRBV2 to TRBJ2-3, with 7 bases identical to TRBD2. With V trimmed by 6 bases and J by 1 base, 1 base remained unmatched. The germline gives CDR1 SNHLY, CDR2 FYNNEI. This CDR3 has 13 amino acids. CDR3 residues: CASRTSGTDTQYF. The CDR3 DNA reads TGTGCCAGCAGAACTAGCGGCACAGATACGCAGTATTTT.

The chain recombines TRBV2 with TRBJ1-6; D gene unclear. This CDR3 spans 15 amino acids. V shed 3 bases and J shed 7 bases, with 13 bases lying between them. Per germline, CDR1 SNHLY and CDR2 FYNNEI. CDR3 nucleotide sequence: TGTGCCAGCAGTGAGGAGGTTGTTAGCAATTCACCCCTCCACTTT. As protein: CASSEEVVSNSPLHF.

The chain carries TRBV6-4 and TRBJ1-6, with a possible D match to TRBD1 (6 bases). The germline V gene encodes CDR1 MRHNA and CDR2 SNTAGT. This CDR3 contains 15 residues. Trimming stripped 1 base from V and 7 bases from J, with 11 bases between. CDR3 sequence (DNA): TGTGCCAGCAGTGACTTCCCAGGGGAAAATTCACCCCTCCACTTT. This encodes CASSDFPGENSPLHF.

V gene TRBV5-1 combines with J gene TRBJ2-5; a weak D match, TRBD2 (5 bases). Germline lookup yields CDR1 SGHRS and CDR2 YFSETQ. Trimming took 4 bases from V and 5 from J, leaving 12 bases between them. The CDR3 has 13 amino acids. CDR3 DNA sequence: TGCGCCAGCAGCCGGGATGAGCATGAGACCCAGTACTTC. The encoded protein is CASSRDEHETQYF.

The V and J genes are TRBV2 and TRBJ2-4, with D maybe TRBD2 (6 bases). The CDR3 totals 15 residues. Germline V gives CDR1 SNHLY, CDR2 FYNNEI. The V end lost 3 bases, the J end lost 9 bases, and 18 bases lay between the germline ends. Here the CDR3 DNA reads TGTGCCAGCAGTGAGGACGGAGCCTTGGGGGGCATTCAGTACTTC. This encodes CASSEDGALGGIQYF.

The V call is TRBV28, the J call TRBJ2-3; D remains unclear. V lost 5 bases and J lost 4, with 10 bases in between. The CDR3 is 13 amino acids. Germline V CDR1 and CDR2: MDHEN, SYDVKM. The CDR3 sequence is CASSTEPPDTQYF. DNA of the CDR3: TGTGCCAGCAGTACAGAACCACCAGATACGCAGTATTTT.

This rearrangement joins TRBV12-3 or TRBV12-4 to TRBJ2-2, with 7 bases matching TRBD2. V lost 8 bases to trimming and J lost 7 bases; unmatched junction nucleotides: 7. The CDR3 is 13 amino acids. The CDR3 region has the DNA TGTGCCAGCGGCCCTAGGGAGGGCGGGGAGCTGTTTTTT. Protein sequence: CASGPREGGELFF.

The rearrangement uses TRBV5-5 and TRBJ2-3; 7 bases map to TRBD1. The trim removed 0 bases at V and 6 bases at J, leaving 13 bases unmatched. The CDR3 is made up of 17 amino acids. Per germline, CDR1 SGHKS and CDR2 YYEKEE (reference sequence). The CDR3 reads CASSLAAGQGDSDTQYF. The DNA for the CDR3 is TGTGCCAGCAGCTTGGCCGCCGGGCAGGGGGATTCGGATACGCAGTATTTT.

The CDR3 DNA sequence: TGTGCCAGCAGCTTGGAAGCGGGCACAGATACGCAGTATTTT. This gives the protein CASSLEAGTDTQYF. The chain has TRBV5-8 and TRBJ2-3, with D tentatively TRBD2 (5 bases). CDR1 and CDR2 from the germline V gene are SGHTS and YDEGEE. The CDR3 runs 14 residues. V was trimmed by 0 bases and J by 1 base, leaving 6 bases between them.

This clone was picked up one time. The V gene is TRBV6-5, the J gene TRBJ2-3, with TRBD2 identical over 7 bases. Germline CDR1 reads MNHEY; CDR2 reads SVGAGI. The V gene end was trimmed by 6 bases and the J gene end by 4 bases; junction bases not matched to a gene: 4. This CDR3 has 13 residues. The CDR3 reads CASRGLGSDTQYF. In DNA form, the CDR3 reads TGTGCCAGCAGAGGACTAGGGTCAGATACGCAGTATTTT.

This clone appeared a single time. CDR3: CAITPGQGPTEAFF. In nucleotides, the CDR3 is TGTGCCATCACCCCGGGACAGGGTCCCACTGAAGCTTTCTTT. This chain joins TRBV10-3 and TRBJ1-1, with TRBD1 matching 9 bases. From germline, CDR1 is ENHRY and CDR2 SYGVKD. The CDR3 runs to 14 residues. Unmatched junction bases numbered 7, after V lost 7 bases and J lost 4 bases.

The genes are TRBV5-1 and TRBJ1-4, with D maybe TRBD1 (5 bases). The CDR3 has 15 amino acids. Trimming took off 2 bases at V and 5 bases at J, with 13 bases between the two ends. In germline, CDR1 is SGHRS, CDR2 YFSETQ. CDR3 residues: CASSFIGEENEKLFF. DNA of the CDR3: TGCGCCAGCAGCTTCATAGGGGAGGAAAATGAAAAACTGTTTTTT.

The V and J genes are TRBV21-1 and TRBJ1-1; the table's D call, TRBD1, has no DNA check behind it. TRBV21-1 corresponds to a pseudogene. The CDR3 totals 18 residues. CDR3: CASSRPSPGQGTNTEAFF. CDR3 sequence (DNA): TGTGCCAGCAGCAGGCCGTCCCCGGGACAGGGAACGAACACTGAAGCTTTCTTT.

The rearrangement joins TRBV20-1 to TRBJ2-5, with D possibly being TRBD1 (6 bases). The germline gives CDR1 DFQATT, CDR2 SNEGSKA (reference sequence). The CDR3 contains 13 residues. With 3 bases removed from V and 0 bases from J, the gap between germline ends came to 8 bases. The CDR3 region is CSASTGNQETQYF. For the CDR3, the DNA is TGCAGTGCTAGTACAGGGAACCAAGAGACCCAGTACTTC.

This clone was counted many times. This chain uses TRBV6-4 with TRBJ1-5; D unclear. V was cut by 5 bases and J by 4 bases, with 9 bases left in between. The CDR3 extends over 13 amino acids. CDR1 and CDR2 (germline): MRHNA, SNTAGT. CDR3 nucleotides: TGTGCCAGCAGTAAGGAGGAGAATCAGCCCCAGCATTTT. This sequence encodes CASSKEENQPQHF.

Only a few counts were recorded for this clone. The rearrangement uses TRBV2 and TRBJ2-1; a possible D gene is TRBD2 (5 bases). V lost 4 bases and J lost 2, with 9 bases in between. CDR3 length: 14 amino acids. CDR1 SNHLY and CDR2 FYNNEI come from the germline V gene. CDR3 sequence: CASSGWGAYNEQFF. The CDR3 coding sequence is TGTGCCAGCAGTGGCTGGGGAGCCTACAATGAGCAGTTCTTC.

This clone was recorded only once. The chain employs TRBV29-1 and TRBJ1-2; TRBD1 is a possible D gene (5 bases). This CDR3 contains 12 residues. Germline-derived CDR1 and CDR2 are SQVTM and ANQGSEA. The germline V and J ends were trimmed by 5 bases and 5 bases, with 12 bases remaining between them. The CDR3 nucleotides are TGCAGCGTTTCGGGGGGTGATTATGGCTACACCTTC. This translates into CSVSGGDYGYTF.

This rearrangement joins TRBV5-1 to TRBJ1-1; maybe TRBD1 (5 bases). Trimming took 2 bases from V and 0 from J, leaving 14 bases between them. The CDR3 is 16 amino acids. From germline, CDR1 is SGHRS and CDR2 YFSETQ. CDR3 coding DNA: TGCGCCAGCAGCTTCGATACGATCAGGGTGAACACTGAAGCTTTCTTT. This encodes CASSFDTIRVNTEAFF.

This rearrangement joins TRBV9 to TRBJ1-5, with a possible D match to TRBD1 (5 bases). Trimming left V 3 bases short and J 0 bases short, with 13 bases between. The CDR3 has 16 amino acids. CDR1 SGDLS and CDR2 YYNGEE come from the germline V gene. The DNA of the CDR3 is TGTGCCAGCAGCGAGGGAGGGGCATATAGCAATCAGCCCCAGCATTTT. Protein sequence: CASSEGGAYSNQPQHF.